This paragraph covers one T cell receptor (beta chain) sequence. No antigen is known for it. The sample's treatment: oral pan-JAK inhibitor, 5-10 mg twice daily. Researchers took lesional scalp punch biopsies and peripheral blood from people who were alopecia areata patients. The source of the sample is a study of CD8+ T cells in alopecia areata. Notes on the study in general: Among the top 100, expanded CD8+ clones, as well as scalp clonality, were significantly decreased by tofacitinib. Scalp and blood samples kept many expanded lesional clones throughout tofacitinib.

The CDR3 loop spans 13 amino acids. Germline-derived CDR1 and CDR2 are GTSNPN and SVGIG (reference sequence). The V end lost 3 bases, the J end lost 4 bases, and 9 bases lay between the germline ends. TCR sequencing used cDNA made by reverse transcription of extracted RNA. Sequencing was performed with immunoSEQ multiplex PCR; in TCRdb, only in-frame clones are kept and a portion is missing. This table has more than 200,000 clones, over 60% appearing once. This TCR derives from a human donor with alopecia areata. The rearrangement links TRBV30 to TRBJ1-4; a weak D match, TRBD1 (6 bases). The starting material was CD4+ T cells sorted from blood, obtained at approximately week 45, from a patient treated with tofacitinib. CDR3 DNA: TGTGCCTGGAGGGGGGCGCATAATGAAAAACTGTTTTTT. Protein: CAWRGAHNEKLFF.